Following are 24 T cell receptor beta chains from one sample sequenced in a study of blood T cell repertoires in COVID-19. Assay used: immunoSEQ multiplex PCR; TCRdb lists only in-frame clones, some missing. Among about 64,000 clones listed, 86% were seen once. Sequenced input: peripheral blood. The receptors originated from a man between 45 and 60 years old with active COVID-19.

The CDR3 DNA is TGTGCCAGCAGCAGAACTAGCGTTTCGAACACCGGGGAGCTGTTTTTT. Protein product: CASSRTSVSNTGELFF. The chain employs TRBV7-3 and TRBJ2-2, with 7 bases matching TRBD2. This CDR3 is built from 16 residues. Germline CDR1 is SGHTA and CDR2 is FQGTGA. V shed 5 bases, J shed 0 bases, and the junction held 6 bases outside the gene matches. Full variable domain (outside the CDR3, taken from reference TRBV7-3 and TRBJ2-2): GAGVSQTPSNKVTEKGKYVELRCDPISGHTALYWYRQSLGQGPEFLIYFQGTGAADDSGLPNDRFFAVRPEGSVSTLKIQRTERGDSAVYLCASSRTSVSNTGELFFGEGSRLTVL.

The chain employs TRBV4-3 and TRBJ2-7, with 12 bases that match TRBD2. The CDR3 has 17 residues. The germline V gene encodes CDR1 LGHNA and CDR2 YSLEER. V trimming: 1 base; J trimming: 6 bases; junction bases outside the gene matches: 10. The CDR3, as DNA: TGCGCCAGCAGCCAAGGACTAGCGGGAGAGGGGTTCGGCGAGCAGTACTTC. Translated, it gives CASSQGLAGEGFGEQYF.

This chain uses TRBV9 with TRBJ1-3; no definite D call. The CDR3 consists of 18 residues. V was pared by 1 base and J by 1 base, with 18 bases between. CDR1 is SGDLS and CDR2 is YYNGEE in the germline V gene. The CDR3 spells CASSVSIGPSGSGNTIYF. CDR3 DNA: TGTGCCAGCAGCGTAAGTATAGGCCCCTCCGGGTCTGGAAACACCATATATTTT.

This clone was found once. Germline and junction disagree at one end, which may indicate a read error. The chain recombines TRBV7-7 with TRBJ2-3, with 15 positions matching TRBD2. Germline loops: CDR1 SSHAT, CDR2 FNYEAQ (reference sequence). This CDR3 region has 14 residues. In nucleotides, the CDR3 is TGTGCTAGCAGCCCCGGACTAGCGGGGGGGGAGCAGTATTTT. This codes for CASSPGLAGGEQYF.

The chain uses TRBV19 and TRBJ2-3; TRBD2 agrees at 7 bases. Trimming removed 0 bases from V and 0 bases from J; junction bases left unmatched: 9. Germline V gene sequence: CDR1 LNHDA, CDR2 SQIVND (reference sequence). The CDR3 totals 18 residues. CDR3 bases: TGTGCCAGTAGTATAGATAAGTCGGGAGGTGGGAGCACAGATACGCAGTATTTT. This codes for CASSIDKSGGGSTDTQYF.

The J gene is TRBJ1-1, the V gene TRBV28; 7 positions match TRBD1. Germline CDR1 reads MDHEN; CDR2 reads SYDVKM. The CDR3 is 16 amino acids. J lost 2 bases, V lost 5 bases, and 11 bases had no gene match. Written as DNA, the CDR3 is TGTGCCAGCAGTATCCACTCGACAGGGACAAACACTGAAGCTTTCTTT. Protein sequence: CASSIHSTGTNTEAFF.

The chain's CDR3 is CVRSQGQPLSSYNSPLHF. CDR3 nucleotides: TGTGTCAGAAGCCAGGGACAGCCGCTGAGCTCCTATAATTCACCCCTCCACTTT. The genes are TRBV7-5 and TRBJ1-6; the table's D call, TRBD1, has no DNA check behind it. TRBV7-5 is termed a pseudogene. This CDR3 is 18 amino acids long.

The chain links TRBV20-1 to TRBJ2-3, with 7 bases identical to TRBD2. Germline loops: CDR1 DFQATT, CDR2 SNEGSKA (reference sequence). The CDR3 covers 12 residues. Trimming at V came to 3 bases and at J to 5 bases, leaving 2 bases not matched to a gene. The CDR3 spells CSASLAGDTQYF. CDR3 DNA: TGCAGTGCTAGTTTAGCGGGAGATACGCAGTATTTT.

This chain uses TRBV5-1 with TRBJ2-5; 10 bases are shared with TRBD1. Germline V lookup: CDR1 SGHRS, CDR2 YFSETQ. J gave up 7 bases and V 3 bases, and 12 bases lay outside the gene matches. CDR3 length: 16 residues. The CDR3, as DNA: TGCGCCAGCAGCTCGACCGGGACAGGGGAGCGAGTGACCCAGTACTTC. Protein sequence: CASSSTGTGERVTQYF. Full variable domain (missing parts from reference TRBV5-1 and TRBJ2-5): KAGVTQTPRYLIKTRGQQVTLSCSPISGHRSVSWYQQTPGQGLQFLFEYFSETQRNKGNFPGRFSGRQFSNSRSEMNVSTLELGDSALYLCASSSTGTGERVTQYFGPGTRLLVL.

V gene TRBV5-4 combines with J gene TRBJ2-7; D possibly corresponds to TRBD2 (7 bases). The germline V gene has CDR1 SGHNT and CDR2 YYREEE (reference sequence). Trimming removed 2 bases at V and 1 base at J, with 13 bases between. This CDR3 has 15 residues. CDR3 sequence: CASSFRGAGSYEQYF. The CDR3 DNA reads as TGTGCCAGCAGCTTTCGGGGGGCAGGGTCCTACGAGCAGTACTTC.

J is TRBJ2-1 and V is TRBV29-1; weak D call: TRBD1 (5 bases). Germline V gives CDR1 SQVTM, CDR2 ANQGSEA. The CDR3 loop spans 15 amino acids. Trimming took off 6 bases at V and 0 bases at J, with 15 bases between the two ends. The CDR3 region is CSVQSRQYSYNEQFF. The CDR3 nucleotides are TGCAGCGTCCAATCCCGACAGTACTCCTACAATGAGCAGTTCTTC.

V and J are TRBV11-2 and TRBJ1-1, with D unclear. Germline V lookup: CDR1 SGHAT, CDR2 FQNNGV. This CDR3 has 13 amino acids. V gave up 8 bases and J gave up 9 bases, with 19 bases separating them. CDR3 DNA: TGTGCCAGCTCCCCGGATCCCCGAGGGAAAGCTTTCTTT. Translation: CASSPDPRGKAFF. Supplemented by reference TRBV11-2 and TRBJ1-1, the full variable domain reads EAGVAQSPRYKIIEKRQSVAFWCNPISGHATLYWYQQILGQGPKLLIQFQNNGVVDDSQLPKDRFSAERLKGVDSTLKIQPAKLEDSAVYLCASSPDPRGKAFFGQGTRLTVV.

This chain links TRBV4-3 with TRBJ1-6, with no clear D. Germline assignment: CDR1 LGHNA and CDR2 YSLEER. V dropped 0 bases and J dropped 7 bases, with 4 bases sitting between them. CDR3 length equals 13 residues. The CDR3 bases are TGCGCCAGCAGCCAAGAGAGGAATTCACCCCTCCACTTT. Its protein product is CASSQERNSPLHF.

V is TRBV5-1 and J is TRBJ2-7, with 10 positions matching TRBD1. Trimming cost V 5 bases and J 5 bases; bases outside gene matches: 10. Germline CDR1 and CDR2: SGHRS and YFSETQ. This CDR3 spans 15 amino acids. The CDR3 DNA reads as TGCGCCAGCAGACCTACCGGGACAGGGGTTGACGAGCAGTACTTC. Residues: CASRPTGTGVDEQYF. Filled out from reference TRBV5-1 and TRBJ2-7, the complete variable domain reads KAGVTQTPRYLIKTRGQQVTLSCSPISGHRSVSWYQQTPGQGLQFLFEYFSETQRNKGNFPGRFSGRQFSNSRSEMNVSTLELGDSALYLCASRPTGTGVDEQYFGPGTRLTVT.

The V and J genes are TRBV5-6 and TRBJ2-7, with 7 bases aligning to TRBD1. The CDR3 contains 13 residues. Germline CDR1 reads SGHDT; CDR2 reads YYEEEE. V shed 4 bases, J shed 6 bases, and the junction held 7 bases outside the gene matches. Here the CDR3 reads CASSRDRAGEQYF. The CDR3 DNA reads as TGTGCCAGCAGCCGAGACAGGGCGGGCGAGCAGTACTTC. Full variable domain (outside the CDR3, taken from reference TRBV5-6 and TRBJ2-7): DAGVTQSPTHLIKTRGQQVTLRCSPKSGHDTVSWYQQALGQGPQFIFQYYEEEERQRGNFPDRFSGHQFPNYSSELNVNALLLGDSALYLCASSRDRAGEQYFGPGTRLTVT.

The CDR3 is CASSTGTSGATDTQYF. The CDR3 DNA reads TGTGCCAGCAGCACCGGGACTAGCGGGGCCACAGATACGCAGTATTTT. The chain couples TRBV2 to TRBJ2-3; 13 bases fit TRBD2. The CDR3 is 16 amino acids. The junction had 5 bases not matched to a gene; V was cut back by 6 bases and J by 2 bases. Looked up from germline, CDR1 is SNHLY and CDR2 is FYNNEI.

The chain recombines TRBV5-1 with TRBJ1-4, with D possibly being TRBD1 (6 bases). The germline V gene has CDR1 SGHRS and CDR2 YFSETQ. V lost 0 bases, J lost 0 bases, and 9 bases lay in between. The CDR3 length is 16 residues. CDR3 nucleotides: TGCGCCAGCAGCTTGGGAGGGGGATCAACTAATGAAAAACTGTTTTTT. Protein sequence: CASSLGGGSTNEKLFF. Drawing the rest from reference TRBV5-1 and TRBJ1-4, the complete variable domain is KAGVTQTPRYLIKTRGQQVTLSCSPISGHRSVSWYQQTPGQGLQFLFEYFSETQRNKGNFPGRFSGRQFSNSRSEMNVSTLELGDSALYLCASSLGGGSTNEKLFFGSGTQLSVL.

The V gene is TRBV7-3, the J gene TRBJ1-1, with TRBD1 matching 8 bases. Germline V lookup: CDR1 SGHTA, CDR2 FQGTGA. After removal of 1 base from V and 2 bases from J, the junction contained 6 bases not matched to a gene. The CDR3 extends over 16 amino acids. The CDR3 region is CASSLMGRGLNTEAFF. The CDR3 DNA is TGTGCCAGCAGCTTAATGGGCAGGGGGCTTAACACTGAAGCTTTCTTT. The complete variable domain, with remaining parts taken from reference TRBV7-3 and TRBJ1-1, reads GAGVSQTPSNKVTEKGKYVELRCDPISGHTALYWYRQSLGQGPEFLIYFQGTGAADDSGLPNDRFFAVRPEGSVSTLKIQRTERGDSAVYLCASSLMGRGLNTEAFFGQGTRLTVV.

The chain couples TRBV6-2 or TRBV6-3 to TRBJ1-2; 7 bases are a match to TRBD1. The germline V gene has CDR1 MNHEY and CDR2 SVGEGT. The V gene end was trimmed by 0 bases and the J gene end by 6 bases; junction bases not matched to a gene: 7. The CDR3 is made up of 15 amino acids. CDR3 sequence (DNA): TGTGCCAGCAGTTACTCGTCAGGGGGACTCAATGGCTACACCTTC. As protein: CASSYSSGGLNGYTF.

The V call is TRBV5-1, the J call TRBJ2-5, with 14 bases aligning to TRBD2. From germline, CDR1 is SGHRS and CDR2 YFSETQ. This CDR3 region has 15 residues. Germline trimming cut 3 bases from V and 5 bases from J; bases unmatched to any gene: 3. CDR3 DNA sequence: TGCGCCAGCAGCTCCGGGACTAGCGGGAGTGAGACCCAGTACTTC. Residues: CASSSGTSGSETQYF.

The table lists this clone with a count of one. The V gene is TRBV6-1, the J gene TRBJ1-4, with D possibly being TRBD1 (5 bases). The CDR3 is 14 residues long. Per germline, CDR1 MNHNS and CDR2 SASEGT. Trimming took off 3 bases at V and 8 bases at J, with 13 bases between the two ends. The CDR3 spells CASSEPSWGEKLFF. CDR3 bases: TGTGCCAGCAGTGAGCCGTCTTGGGGCGAAAAACTGTTTTTT.

This clone was seen only a few times. In DNA, the CDR3 is TGTGCCAGTAGTACGACAGGGAGAGACAATGAGCAGTTCTTC. Amino acid sequence: CASSTTGRDNEQFF. This chain connects TRBV19 to TRBJ2-1, with 7 bases fitting TRBD1. The CDR3 extends over 14 amino acids. Losses at the gene ends were 4 bases for V and 5 bases for J; bases not matched to a gene: 5. Germline CDR1 LNHDA, CDR2 SQIVND (reference sequence).

V and J are TRBV29-1 and TRBJ2-6; 7 nucleotides line up with TRBD1. In germline, CDR1 is SQVTM, CDR2 ANQGSEA. The CDR3 is 16 residues long. The V segment lost 7 bases and the J segment 0 bases; nucleotides outside the gene matches: 9. CDR3 DNA: TGCAGCGCCTGGACAGGCCCGCTCTCTGGGGCCAACGTCCTGACTTTC. The encoded protein is CSAWTGPLSGANVLTF.

J is TRBJ2-3 and V is TRBV27; possibly TRBD1 for D (5 bases). Germline V lookup: CDR1 MNHEY, CDR2 SMNVEV (reference sequence). V gave up 2 bases and J gave up 4 bases, with 22 bases separating them. This CDR3 region has 18 residues. CDR3 coding DNA: TGTGCCAGCAGTTTAATATGGGGCTCCCAGCAAGTCGCAGATACGCAGTATTTT. As protein: CASSLIWGSQQVADTQYF.